This is a list of T cell receptor beta chains from one sample in a study of control samples from healthy donors and cancer patients. The repertoire was sequenced with immunoSEQ multiplex PCR; TCRdb's copy has only in-frame clones and lacks some. The sample consists of tens of thousands of clones, 84% of them appearing once. Sequencing used blood. These TCRs come from a man aged 45-60 years in good health. Both conserved end residues are part of each CDR3. The order of the fields is J gene, clone size, D gene, V gene, CDR3 protein, CDR3 DNA. The D gene is left open where the match is weak. Clone size is stated in some rows and not others, as once, few, many or a class when expanded.

j_gene: TRBJ1-3; abundance: NA; d_gene: NA; v_gene: TRBV4-3; CDR3aa: CASSQGASSNSGNTIYF; CDR3nt: TGCGCCAGCAGCCAAGGGGCAAGCAGCAACTCTGGAAACACCATATATTTT
j_gene: TRBJ1-2; abundance: NA; d_gene: NA; v_gene: TRBV11-3; CDR3aa: CASSLGTYGYTF; CDR3nt: TGTGCCAGCAGCTTAGGCACCTATGGCTACACCTTC
j_gene: TRBJ2-2; abundance: NA; d_gene: TRBD2; v_gene: TRBV7-2; CDR3aa: CASSLGFREVGELFF; CDR3nt: TGTGCCAGCAGCTTAGGTTTCCGGGAGGTCGGGGAGCTGTTTTTT
j_gene: TRBJ1-1; abundance: NA; d_gene: NA; v_gene: TRBV6-5; CDR3aa: CASSLTESNTEAFF; CDR3nt: TGTGCCAGCAGCCTGACAGAGAGTAACACTGAAGCTTTCTTT
j_gene: TRBJ1-5; abundance: NA; d_gene: NA; v_gene: TRBV6-6; CDR3aa: CASKGFEGRQPQHF; CDR3nt: TGTGCCAGCAAGGGGTTCGAGGGACGACAGCCCCAGCATTTT
j_gene: TRBJ2-7; abundance: once; d_gene: TRBD2; v_gene: TRBV27; CDR3aa: CASSFLTSGRAYEQYF; CDR3nt: TGTGCCAGCAGTTTTCTCACTAGCGGGAGGGCCTACGAGCAGTACTTC
j_gene: TRBJ2-1; abundance: NA; d_gene: TRBD2; v_gene: TRBV28; CDR3aa: CASSLESGREEEQFF; CDR3nt: TGTGCCAGCAGTTTAGAAAGCGGGAGAGAGGAGGAGCAGTTCTTC
j_gene: TRBJ2-7; abundance: NA; d_gene: TRBD2; v_gene: TRBV28; CDR3aa: CASSSEREVAYEQYF; CDR3nt: TGTGCCAGCAGTTCCGAGCGGGAGGTGGCCTACGAGCAGTACTTC
j_gene: TRBJ2-7; abundance: few; d_gene: NA; v_gene: TRBV19; CDR3aa: CASTGRAMNEQYF; CDR3nt: TGTGCCAGTACTGGAAGGGCCATGAACGAGCAGTACTTC
j_gene: TRBJ2-1; abundance: NA; d_gene: NA; v_gene: TRBV11-2; CDR3aa: CASSLVPPGRYNEQFF; CDR3nt: TGTGCCAGCAGCTTAGTCCCCCCAGGGAGGTACAATGAGCAGTTCTTC
j_gene: TRBJ2-1; abundance: NA; d_gene: NA; v_gene: TRBV10-1; CDR3aa: CASSGGGGEQFF; CDR3nt: TGCGCCAGCAGTGGTGGGGGGGGCGAGCAGTTCTTC